This paragraph reports one T cell receptor beta chain. The record originates from a study of cytomegalovirus exposure and HLA in healthy donors. PCR employed 60 Vbeta and 13 Jbeta primers. Some clones are missing from TCRdb's copy, which holds only in-frame ones; the method was immunoSEQ multiplex PCR. The sample includes around 130,000 clones, 70% to 85% seen only once; the top ten take roughly 1.2%. Sequenced input: PBMCs. The source of this sequence is a boy aged 10-17 years in good health and CMV-seronegative.

As DNA, the CDR3 is TGCGCCAGCAGCTTGGGGGCTAGCGGGAGTCTCCACGAGCAGTACTTC. Its translation: CASSLGASGSLHEQYF. The gene calls are TRBV5-1 and TRBJ2-7; 10 nucleotides match TRBD2. The V and J ends lost 0 bases and 5 bases, in that order; junction bases with no gene match: 8. Germline V CDR1 and CDR2: SGHRS, YFSETQ. There are 16 residues in the CDR3.